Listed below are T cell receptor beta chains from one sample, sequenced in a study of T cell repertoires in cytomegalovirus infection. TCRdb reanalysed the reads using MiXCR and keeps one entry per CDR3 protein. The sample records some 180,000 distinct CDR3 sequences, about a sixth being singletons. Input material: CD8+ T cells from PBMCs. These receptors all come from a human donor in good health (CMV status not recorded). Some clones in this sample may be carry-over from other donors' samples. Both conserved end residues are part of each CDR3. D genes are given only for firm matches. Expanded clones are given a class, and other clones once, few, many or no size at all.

CDR3: CASSYDGAFF
size: few
J: TRBJ1-1
D: NA
V: TRBV28

CDR3: CASSYDNEQFF
size: few
J: TRBJ2-1
D: NA
V: TRBV6-8

CDR3: CSASSSGGADEQYF
size: many
J: TRBJ2-7
D: TRBD2
V: TRBV20-1

CDR3: CASSPGTRNTEAFF
size: medium-sized
J: TRBJ1-1
D: NA
V: TRBV6-2/TRBV6-3

CDR3: CASSSPLPEAFF
size: many
J: TRBJ1-1
D: NA
V: TRBV7-9

CDR3: CASSEGWGANTEAFF
size: few
J: TRBJ1-1
D: NA
V: TRBV6-6

CDR3: CASSQVGLGYGGELFF
size: many
J: TRBJ2-2
D: NA
V: TRBV4-1

CDR3: CASSLGASNEGNQPQHF
size: NA
J: TRBJ1-5
D: NA
V: TRBV7-8

CDR3: CASSLFGGGYNEQFF
size: few
J: TRBJ2-1
D: TRBD2
V: TRBV12-3/TRBV12-4

CDR3: CASSLRGRGGSNQPQHF
size: many
J: TRBJ1-5
D: NA
V: TRBV7-2

CDR3: CASSLSRGRNEQYF
size: few
J: TRBJ2-7
D: NA
V: TRBV27

CDR3: CASSSPGLGTGYQKGREKLFF
size: NA
J: TRBJ1-4
D: TRBD1
V: TRBV11-1

CDR3: CASSDRDTFSYEQYF
size: NA
J: TRBJ2-7
D: NA
V: TRBV28

CDR3: CASSTRTGDLTYGYTF
size: NA
J: TRBJ1-2
D: TRBD1
V: TRBV7-2

CDR3: CSASKGAPEAFF
size: once
J: TRBJ1-1
D: TRBD1
V: TRBV20-1

CDR3: CASSSGQGHDEQYF
size: few
J: TRBJ2-7
D: TRBD1
V: TRBV2

CDR3: CASSWTSGGLDTQYF
size: few
J: TRBJ2-3
D: TRBD2
V: TRBV7-3

CDR3: CASSLLGGAREQYF
size: many
J: TRBJ2-7
D: TRBD2
V: TRBV7-8

CDR3: CASSLRGGVNQPQHF
size: NA
J: TRBJ1-5
D: NA
V: TRBV12-3/TRBV12-4

CDR3: CASSLVVQGPMMNTEAFF
size: NA
J: TRBJ1-1
D: TRBD1
V: TRBV7-8

CDR3: CASSSPRNVKFF
size: NA
J: TRBJ2-1
D: NA
V: TRBV7-9

CDR3: CASSYPSAGGMEETQYF
size: NA
J: TRBJ2-5
D: TRBD2
V: TRBV6-6

CDR3: CASSLKASRETQYF
size: few
J: TRBJ2-5
D: NA
V: TRBV12-3/TRBV12-4

CDR3: CASSLVLAGQDTQYF
size: NA
J: TRBJ2-3
D: TRBD2
V: TRBV28

CDR3: CASSLGGHLNTEAFF
size: few
J: TRBJ1-1
D: NA
V: TRBV7-2

CDR3: CASYKGQGAYEQYF
size: many
J: TRBJ2-7
D: TRBD1
V: TRBV5-5

CDR3: CASSQEGPGEIF
size: few
J: TRBJ2-1
D: NA
V: TRBV4-1

CDR3: CASSQQGYEQYF
size: NA
J: TRBJ2-7
D: NA
V: TRBV12-3/TRBV12-4

CDR3: CSAILAGELNEQFF
size: NA
J: TRBJ2-1
D: TRBD2
V: TRBV20-1

CDR3: CASSPRLTSGGYNEQFF
size: few
J: TRBJ2-1
D: NA
V: TRBV3-1

CDR3: CASSLAPITSGGGNEQFF
size: few
J: TRBJ2-1
D: TRBD2
V: TRBV11-3

CDR3: CASSDPGTGVGEQYF
size: few
J: TRBJ2-7
D: TRBD1
V: TRBV28

CDR3: CASSLGLGVYEQYF
size: many
J: TRBJ2-7
D: NA
V: TRBV7-2

CDR3: CASSRDPEAFF
size: NA
J: TRBJ1-1
D: NA
V: TRBV7-4

CDR3: CASSFVQGVYEQYF
size: few
J: TRBJ2-7
D: NA
V: TRBV7-2

CDR3: CAHGPGNYGYTF
size: few
J: TRBJ1-2
D: NA
V: TRBV10-3

CDR3: CSDGTDFNYGYTF
size: NA
J: TRBJ1-2
D: TRBD1
V: TRBV29-1

CDR3: CASSPGEGASYEQYF
size: NA
J: TRBJ2-7
D: NA
V: TRBV3-1

CDR3: CASSYSQDSDTQYF
size: NA
J: TRBJ2-3
D: NA
V: TRBV6-5

CDR3: CASRSRDRDNQPQHF
size: NA
J: TRBJ1-5
D: TRBD1
V: TRBV6-2/TRBV6-3

CDR3: CASSSTIQGDYGYTF
size: NA
J: TRBJ1-2
D: TRBD1
V: TRBV7-9

CDR3: CASRDASWEQYF
size: many
J: TRBJ2-7
D: NA
V: TRBV2

CDR3: CASSPAGDYNEQFF
size: NA
J: TRBJ2-1
D: TRBD2
V: TRBV12-3/TRBV12-4

CDR3: CATTGTGASYEQYF
size: NA
J: TRBJ2-7
D: TRBD1
V: TRBV28

CDR3: CASSLSTDSLNTEAFF
size: few
J: TRBJ1-1
D: NA
V: TRBV7-6

CDR3: CASSWDRYDQPQHF
size: NA
J: TRBJ1-5
D: NA
V: TRBV7-2

CDR3: CASSPMGRLPRRVPRPNQPQHF
size: few
J: TRBJ1-5
D: NA
V: TRBV7-2

CDR3: CASSAGMVDADTQYF
size: few
J: TRBJ2-3
D: NA
V: TRBV28

CDR3: CASSTADRGYEQYF
size: NA
J: TRBJ2-7
D: TRBD1
V: TRBV19

CDR3: CAIRTGLRDEQYF
size: few
J: TRBJ2-7
D: TRBD1
V: TRBV10-3

CDR3: CASSSSGGENEQFF
size: NA
J: TRBJ2-1
D: TRBD2
V: TRBV6-6

CDR3: CASSTGRVDLYNEQFF
size: NA
J: TRBJ2-1
D: NA
V: TRBV7-9

CDR3: CASSLYQDTQYF
size: few
J: TRBJ2-3
D: NA
V: TRBV2

CDR3: CASSLVEVNNEQFF
size: once
J: TRBJ2-1
D: NA
V: TRBV12-3/TRBV12-4

CDR3: CASSYGTGGDYGYTF
size: NA
J: TRBJ1-2
D: TRBD1
V: TRBV7-8

CDR3: CASSLDRAGNTEAFF
size: NA
J: TRBJ1-1
D: TRBD1
V: TRBV7-9